These 10 T cell receptor beta chains came from one sample sequenced in a study of blood T cell repertoires in COVID-19. Produced via immunoSEQ multiplex PCR; TCRdb's table is partial and in-frame only. The sample holds 220,000 or so clones, 84% seen once. The sequenced sample was peripheral blood. The source is a woman in her 30s who had recovered from COVID-19.

This chain uses TRBV19 with TRBJ1-5, with a tentative D call TRBD1 (5 bases). V lost 3 bases and J 5 bases, leaving 17 bases between the germline ends. Germline V gene data show CDR1 as LNHDA and CDR2 as SQIVND (reference sequence). This CDR3 contains 16 residues. Here the CDR3 reads CASSMIWVGVYQPQHF. For the CDR3, the DNA is TGTGCCAGTAGTATGATCTGGGTAGGGGTTTATCAGCCCCAGCATTTT.

V gene TRBV24-1 combines with J gene TRBJ2-5; D possibly corresponds to TRBD2 (5 bases). The CDR3 extends over 15 amino acids. Trimming removed 1 base from V and 3 bases from J, with 11 bases in between. The V gene's germline CDR1 is KGHDR and CDR2 SFDVKD. The CDR3 nucleotides read TGTGCCACCAGTGATTTCGAGGGTAAGGAAGAGACCCAGTACTTC. Translated, it gives CATSDFEGKEETQYF.

The chain uses TRBV5-1 and TRBJ1-1, with D unclear. Per germline, CDR1 SGHRS and CDR2 YFSETQ. Trimming removed 4 bases from V and 1 base from J, with 11 bases in between. The CDR3 runs to 14 residues. The CDR3 DNA reads as TGCGCCAGCAGCCCGACGACGGGGAACACTGAAGCTTTCTTT. It is translated as CASSPTTGNTEAFF.

This chain connects TRBV9 to TRBJ2-2; 8 bases line up with TRBD2. The germline V gene has CDR1 SGDLS and CDR2 YYNGEE. V lost 4 bases and J lost 1; bases outside the gene matches: 6. The CDR3 has 16 amino acids. CDR3 residues: CASSPRLALNTGELFF. For the CDR3, the DNA is TGTGCCAGCAGCCCTCGACTAGCGCTGAACACCGGGGAGCTGTTTTTT.

The V call is TRBV24-1, the J call TRBJ2-7; 7 positions match TRBD1. The V and J ends lost 9 bases and 7 bases, in that order; junction bases with no gene match: 5. The CDR3 sequence is 11 residues long. Germline V lookup: CDR1 KGHDR, CDR2 SFDVKD. The CDR3 nucleotides are TGTGCCACCGAGGGGGCTGGTGAGCAGTACTTC. This codes for CATEGAGEQYF.

The genes are TRBV27 and TRBJ2-1; 7 bases are shared with TRBD2. The CDR3 spans 15 residues. V lost 2 bases to trimming and J lost 5 bases; unmatched junction nucleotides: 6. Germline V gives CDR1 MNHEY, CDR2 SMNVEV (reference sequence). CDR3 sequence: CASSLGGSVDNEQFF. CDR3 DNA sequence: TGTGCCAGCAGTTTAGGCGGGAGCGTCGACAATGAGCAGTTCTTC.

The chain joins TRBV10-3 to TRBJ2-3; tentative D call: TRBD1 (6 bases). The CDR3 covers 14 residues. The V gene's germline CDR1 is ENHRY and CDR2 SYGVKD. Trimming left V 7 bases short and J 6 bases short, with 17 bases between. CDR3 sequence reads: CAINTQGTTDTQYF. The CDR3, as DNA: TGTGCCATCAATACGCAGGGGACCACGGATACGCAGTATTTT.

V is TRBV6-5 and J is TRBJ2-3, with TRBD2 identical over 10 bases. The CDR3 is 15 residues long. Germline trimming cut 6 bases from V and 1 base from J; bases unmatched to any gene: 4. The V gene's germline CDR1 is MNHEY and CDR2 SVGAGI. The CDR3 DNA sequence: TGTGCCAGCAGCCTTAGCGGGAGGCGCACAGATACGCAGTATTTT. It yields the protein CASSLSGRRTDTQYF.

The CDR3 reads CASSSLTGQETQYF. CDR3 coding DNA: TGTGCCAGTAGTTCCCTGACAGGGCAAGAGACCCAGTACTTC. The V and J genes are TRBV19 and TRBJ2-5; TRBD1 matches at 7 bases. CDR1 and CDR2 (germline): LNHDA, SQIVND (reference sequence). CDR3 size: 14 residues. Losses at the gene ends were 5 bases for V and 2 bases for J; bases not matched to a gene: 5.

The chain is built from TRBV6-5 and TRBJ2-5; TRBD1 matches at 9 bases. V trimming: 6 bases; J trimming: 5 bases; junction bases outside the gene matches: 7. From germline, CDR1 is MNHEY and CDR2 SVGAGI. CDR3 length: 14 residues. This CDR3 reads CASSRTGGRETQYF. The DNA of the CDR3 is TGTGCCAGCAGCCGAACAGGGGGCAGGGAGACCCAGTACTTC.